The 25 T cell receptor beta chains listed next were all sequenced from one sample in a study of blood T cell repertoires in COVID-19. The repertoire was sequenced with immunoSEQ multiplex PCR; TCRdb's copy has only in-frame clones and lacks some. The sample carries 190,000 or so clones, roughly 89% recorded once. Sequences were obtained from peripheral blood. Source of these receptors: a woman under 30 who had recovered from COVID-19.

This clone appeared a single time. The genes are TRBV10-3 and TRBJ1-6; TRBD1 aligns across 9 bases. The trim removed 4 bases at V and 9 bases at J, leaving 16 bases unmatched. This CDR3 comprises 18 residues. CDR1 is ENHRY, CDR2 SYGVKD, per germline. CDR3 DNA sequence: TGTGCCATCAGTGGTTACGAGGACAGGGGTACTCCCTTTTCACCCCTCCACTTT. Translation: CAISGYEDRGTPFSPLHF.

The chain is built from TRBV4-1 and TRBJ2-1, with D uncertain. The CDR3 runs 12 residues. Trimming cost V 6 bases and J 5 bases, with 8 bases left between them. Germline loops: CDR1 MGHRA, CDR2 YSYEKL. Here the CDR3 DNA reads TGCGCCAGCAGTAGTCCCAACAATGAGCAGTTCTTC. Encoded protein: CASSSPNNEQFF.

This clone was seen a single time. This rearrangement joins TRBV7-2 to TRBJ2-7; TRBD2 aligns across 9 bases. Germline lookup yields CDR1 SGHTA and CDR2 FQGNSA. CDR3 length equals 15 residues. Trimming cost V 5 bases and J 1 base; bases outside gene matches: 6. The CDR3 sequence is CASSVTSGSSYEQYV. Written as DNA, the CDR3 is TGTGCCAGCAGCGTTACTAGCGGGTCATCCTACGAGCAGTACGTC.

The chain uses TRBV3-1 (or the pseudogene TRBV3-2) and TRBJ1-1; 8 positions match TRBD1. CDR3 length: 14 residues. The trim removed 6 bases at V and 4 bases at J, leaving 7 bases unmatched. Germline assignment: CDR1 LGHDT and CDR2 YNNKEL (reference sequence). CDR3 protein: CASSPRGRGTEAFF. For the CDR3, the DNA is TGTGCCAGCAGTCCCAGGGGGCGCGGCACTGAAGCTTTCTTT.

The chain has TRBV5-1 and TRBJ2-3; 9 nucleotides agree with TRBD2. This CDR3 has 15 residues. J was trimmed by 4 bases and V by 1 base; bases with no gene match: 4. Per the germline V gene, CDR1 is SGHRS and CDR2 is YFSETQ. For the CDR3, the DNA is TGCGCCAGCAGCTTGAACGCGGGGGGGCCAGATACGCAGTATTTT. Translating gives CASSLNAGGPDTQYF.

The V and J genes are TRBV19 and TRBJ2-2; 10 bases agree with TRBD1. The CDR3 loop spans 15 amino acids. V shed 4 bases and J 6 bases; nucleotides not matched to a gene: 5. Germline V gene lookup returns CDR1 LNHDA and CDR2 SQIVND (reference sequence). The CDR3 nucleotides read TGTGCCAGTAGTAGAGACAGGGGGCGCCCCGGGGAGCTGTTTTTT. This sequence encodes CASSRDRGRPGELFF. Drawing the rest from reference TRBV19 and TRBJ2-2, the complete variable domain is DGGITQSPKYLFRKEGQNVTLSCEQNLNHDAMYWYRQDPGQGLRLIYYSQIVNDFQKGDIAEGYSVSREKKESFPLTVTSAQKNPTAFYLCASSRDRGRPGELFFGEGSRLTVL.

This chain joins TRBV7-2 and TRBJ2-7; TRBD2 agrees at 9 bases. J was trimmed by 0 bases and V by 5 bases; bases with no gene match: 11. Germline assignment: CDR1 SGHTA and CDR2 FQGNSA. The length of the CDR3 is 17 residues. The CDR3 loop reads CASSRGGASGTSYEQYV. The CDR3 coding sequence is TGTGCCAGCAGCCGCGGGGGGGCTAGCGGGACCTCCTACGAGCAGTACGTC.

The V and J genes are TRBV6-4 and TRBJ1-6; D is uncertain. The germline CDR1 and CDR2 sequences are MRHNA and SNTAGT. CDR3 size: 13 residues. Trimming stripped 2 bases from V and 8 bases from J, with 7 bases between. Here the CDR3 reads CASSDREDSPLHF. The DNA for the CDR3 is TGTGCCAGCAGTGACAGGGAGGATTCACCCCTCCACTTT.

The CDR3 coding sequence is TGTGCCAGCAGCCCCGGGAGAGAGCAGTACTTC. Translated: CASSPGREQYF. The chain carries TRBV12-3 or TRBV12-4 and TRBJ2-7; a weak D match, TRBD2 (6 bases). This CDR3 spans 11 amino acids. Trimming removed 6 bases from V and 7 bases from J, with 10 bases in between.

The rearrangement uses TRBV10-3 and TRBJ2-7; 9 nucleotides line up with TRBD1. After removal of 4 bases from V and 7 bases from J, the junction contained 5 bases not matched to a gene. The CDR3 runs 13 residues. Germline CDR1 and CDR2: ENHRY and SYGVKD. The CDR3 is CAISGTGVGEQYV. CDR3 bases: TGTGCCATCAGTGGGACAGGGGTGGGAGAGCAGTACGTC.

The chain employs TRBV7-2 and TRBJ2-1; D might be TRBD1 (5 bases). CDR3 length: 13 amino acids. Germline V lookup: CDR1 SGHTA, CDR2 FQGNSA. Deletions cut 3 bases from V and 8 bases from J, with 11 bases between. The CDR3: CASSFQGSDEQFF. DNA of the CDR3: TGTGCCAGCAGCTTTCAGGGTTCCGATGAGCAGTTCTTC.

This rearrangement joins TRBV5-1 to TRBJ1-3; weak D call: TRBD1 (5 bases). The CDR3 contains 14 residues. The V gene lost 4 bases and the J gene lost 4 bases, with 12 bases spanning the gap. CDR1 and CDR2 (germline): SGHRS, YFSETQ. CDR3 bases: TGCGCCAGCAGCCCACGGGGGGAAGGAAACACCATATATTTT. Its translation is CASSPRGEGNTIYF.

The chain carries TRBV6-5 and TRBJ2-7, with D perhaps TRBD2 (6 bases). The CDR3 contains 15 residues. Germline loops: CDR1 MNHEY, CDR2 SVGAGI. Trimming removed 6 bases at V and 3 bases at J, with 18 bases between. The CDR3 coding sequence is TGTGCCAGCAGCGACGGTTTCCCGGGGGTCTACGAGCAGTACGTC. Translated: CASSDGFPGVYEQYV.

The CDR3 loop is CASSQDTGGNTEAFF. The DNA for the CDR3 is TGCGCCAGCAGCCAAGATACGGGGGGGAACACTGAAGCTTTCTTT. The chain carries TRBV4-3 and TRBJ1-1, with a possible D match to TRBD1 (5 bases). Germline V CDR1 and CDR2: LGHNA, YSLEER. This CDR3 is built from 15 residues. V was pared by 0 bases and J by 1 base, with 9 bases between.

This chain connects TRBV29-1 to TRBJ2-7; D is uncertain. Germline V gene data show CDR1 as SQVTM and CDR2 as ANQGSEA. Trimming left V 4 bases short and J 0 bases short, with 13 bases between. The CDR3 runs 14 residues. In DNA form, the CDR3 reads TGCAGCGTTGGCCACAGCCAGAGCTCCTACGAGCAGTACTTC. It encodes CSVGHSQSSYEQYF.

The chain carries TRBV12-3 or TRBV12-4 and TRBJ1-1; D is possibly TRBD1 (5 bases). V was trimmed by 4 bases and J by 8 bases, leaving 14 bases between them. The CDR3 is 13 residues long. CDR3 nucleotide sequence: TGTGCCAGCAGTTCATCCGACAGTTTCGAAGCTTTCTTT. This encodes CASSSSDSFEAFF.

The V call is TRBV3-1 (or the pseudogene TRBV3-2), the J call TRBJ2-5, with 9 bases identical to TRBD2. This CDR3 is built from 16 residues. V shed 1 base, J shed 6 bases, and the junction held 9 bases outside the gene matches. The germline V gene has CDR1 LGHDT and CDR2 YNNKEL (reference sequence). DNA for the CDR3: TGTGCCAGCAGCCAAGGAGGAGCGGGGGGCCGGCAGACCCAGTACTTC. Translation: CASSQGGAGGRQTQYF.

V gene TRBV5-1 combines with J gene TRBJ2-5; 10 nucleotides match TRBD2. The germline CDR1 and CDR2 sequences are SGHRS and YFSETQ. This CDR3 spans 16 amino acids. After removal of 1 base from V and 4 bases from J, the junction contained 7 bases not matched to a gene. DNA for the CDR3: TGCGCCAGCAGCTTGATCGAGCGGGGGGGCCGAGAGACCCAGTACTTC. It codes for CASSLIERGGRETQYF. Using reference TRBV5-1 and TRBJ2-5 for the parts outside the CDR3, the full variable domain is KAGVTQTPRYLIKTRGQQVTLSCSPISGHRSVSWYQQTPGQGLQFLFEYFSETQRNKGNFPGRFSGRQFSNSRSEMNVSTLELGDSALYLCASSLIERGGRETQYFGPGTRLLVL.

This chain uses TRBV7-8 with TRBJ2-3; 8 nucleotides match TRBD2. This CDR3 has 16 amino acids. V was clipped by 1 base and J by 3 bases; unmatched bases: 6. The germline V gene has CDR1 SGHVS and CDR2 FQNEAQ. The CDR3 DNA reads TGTGCCAGCAGCTTAGAGGGACTAGAGATAACAGATACGCAGTATTTT. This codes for CASSLEGLEITDTQYF.

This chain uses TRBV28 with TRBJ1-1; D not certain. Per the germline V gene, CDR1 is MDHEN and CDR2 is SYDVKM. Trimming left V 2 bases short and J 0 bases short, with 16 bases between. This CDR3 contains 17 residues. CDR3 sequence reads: CASSLGRRVNLNTEAFF. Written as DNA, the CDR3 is TGTGCCAGCAGTTTAGGCCGGAGAGTAAACCTGAACACTGAAGCTTTCTTT.

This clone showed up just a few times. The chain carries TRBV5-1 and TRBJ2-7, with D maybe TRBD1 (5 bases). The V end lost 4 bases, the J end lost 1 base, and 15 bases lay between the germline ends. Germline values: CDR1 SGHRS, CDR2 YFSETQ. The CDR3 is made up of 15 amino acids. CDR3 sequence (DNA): TGCGCCAGCAGCCCCTCCCCCGCAGGGTCCTACGAGCAGTACTTC. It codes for CASSPSPAGSYEQYF.

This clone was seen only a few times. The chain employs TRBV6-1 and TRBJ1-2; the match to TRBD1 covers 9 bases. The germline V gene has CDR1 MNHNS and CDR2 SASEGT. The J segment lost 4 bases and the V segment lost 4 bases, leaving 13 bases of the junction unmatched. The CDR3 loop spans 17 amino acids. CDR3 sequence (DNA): TGTGCCAGCAGTGCCGGGGGGACAGGGACCGCCATCTATGGCTACACCTTC. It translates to CASSAGGTGTAIYGYTF.

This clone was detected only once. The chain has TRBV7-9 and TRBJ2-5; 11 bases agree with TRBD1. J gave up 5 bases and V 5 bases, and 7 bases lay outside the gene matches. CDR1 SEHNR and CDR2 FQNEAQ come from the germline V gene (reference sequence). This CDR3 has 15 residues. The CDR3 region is CASSPRDRGAETQYF. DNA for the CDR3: TGTGCCAGCAGCCCCCGGGACAGGGGGGCGGAGACCCAGTACTTC.

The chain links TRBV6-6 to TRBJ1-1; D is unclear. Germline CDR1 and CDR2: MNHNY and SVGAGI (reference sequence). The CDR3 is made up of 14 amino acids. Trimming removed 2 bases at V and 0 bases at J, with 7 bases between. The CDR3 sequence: CASSYSQMNTEAFF. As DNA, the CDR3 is TGTGCCAGCAGTTACAGTCAGATGAACACTGAAGCTTTCTTT.

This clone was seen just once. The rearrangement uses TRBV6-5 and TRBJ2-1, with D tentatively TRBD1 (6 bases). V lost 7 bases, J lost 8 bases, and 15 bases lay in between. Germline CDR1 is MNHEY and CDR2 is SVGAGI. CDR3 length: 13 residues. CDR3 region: CASNSGVGYEQFF. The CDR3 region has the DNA TGTGCCAGCAATTCAGGGGTTGGCTATGAGCAGTTCTTC.